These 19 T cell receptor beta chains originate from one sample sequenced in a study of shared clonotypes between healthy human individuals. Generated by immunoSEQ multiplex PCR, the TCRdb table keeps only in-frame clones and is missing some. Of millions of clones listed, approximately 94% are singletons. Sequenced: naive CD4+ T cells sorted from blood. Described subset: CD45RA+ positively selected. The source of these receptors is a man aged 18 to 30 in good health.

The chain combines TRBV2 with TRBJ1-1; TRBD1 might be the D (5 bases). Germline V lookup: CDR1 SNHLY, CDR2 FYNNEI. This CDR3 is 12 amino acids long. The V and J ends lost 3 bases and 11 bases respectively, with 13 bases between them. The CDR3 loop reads CASSEGGGRAFF. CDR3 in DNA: TGTGCCAGCAGTGAGGGTGGGGGTAGGGCTTTCTTT. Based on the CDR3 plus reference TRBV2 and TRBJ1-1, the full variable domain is EPEVTQTPSHQVTQMGQEVILRCVPISNHLYFYWYRQILGQKVEFLVSFYNNEISEKSEIFDDQFSVERPDGSNFTLKIRSTKLEDSAMYFCASSEGGGRAFFGQGTRLTVV.

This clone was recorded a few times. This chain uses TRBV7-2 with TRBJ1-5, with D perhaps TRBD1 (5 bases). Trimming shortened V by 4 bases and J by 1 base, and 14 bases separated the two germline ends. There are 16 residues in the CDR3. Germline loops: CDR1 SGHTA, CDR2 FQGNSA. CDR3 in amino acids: CASSSLGVGSNQPQHF. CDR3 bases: TGTGCCAGCAGCTCCCTGGGGGTCGGGAGCAATCAGCCCCAGCATTTT.

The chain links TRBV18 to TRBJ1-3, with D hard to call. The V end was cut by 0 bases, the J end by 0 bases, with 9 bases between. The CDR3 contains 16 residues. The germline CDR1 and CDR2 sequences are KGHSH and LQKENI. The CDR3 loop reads CASSPPRLNSGNTIYF. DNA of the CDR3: TGTGCCAGCTCACCACCCAGACTGAACTCTGGAAACACCATATATTTT.

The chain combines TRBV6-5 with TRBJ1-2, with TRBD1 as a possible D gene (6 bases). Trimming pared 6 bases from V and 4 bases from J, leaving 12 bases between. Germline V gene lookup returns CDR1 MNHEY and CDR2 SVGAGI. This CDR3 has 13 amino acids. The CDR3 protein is CASSQTGSYGYTF. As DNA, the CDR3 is TGTGCCAGCAGCCAGACAGGTTCCTATGGCTACACCTTC.

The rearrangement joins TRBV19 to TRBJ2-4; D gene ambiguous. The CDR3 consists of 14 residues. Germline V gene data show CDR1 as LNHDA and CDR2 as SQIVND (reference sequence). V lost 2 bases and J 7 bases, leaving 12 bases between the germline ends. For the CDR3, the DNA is TGTGCCAGTAGTATAAACACCTTAAATAACATTCAGTACTTC. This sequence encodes CASSINTLNNIQYF. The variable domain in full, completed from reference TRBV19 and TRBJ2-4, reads DGGITQSPKYLFRKEGQNVTLSCEQNLNHDAMYWYRQDPGQGLRLIYYSQIVNDFQKGDIAEGYSVSREKKESFPLTVTSAQKNPTAFYLCASSINTLNNIQYFGAGTRLSVL.

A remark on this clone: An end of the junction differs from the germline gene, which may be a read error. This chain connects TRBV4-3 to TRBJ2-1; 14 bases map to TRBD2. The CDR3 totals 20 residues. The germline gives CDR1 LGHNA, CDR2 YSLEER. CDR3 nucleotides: TGCGCCAGCAGCCAGAGACTAGCGGGAGGGCCAAAGGGCTCCCACAATGAGCAGTTCTTC. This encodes CASSQRLAGGPKGSHNEQFF.

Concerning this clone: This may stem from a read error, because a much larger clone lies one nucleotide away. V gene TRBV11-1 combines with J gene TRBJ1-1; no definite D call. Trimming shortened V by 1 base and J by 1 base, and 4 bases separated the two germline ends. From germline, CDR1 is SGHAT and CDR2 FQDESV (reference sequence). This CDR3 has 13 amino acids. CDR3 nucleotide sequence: TGTGCCAGCAGCTTAGTCGGGAACACTGAAGCTTTCTTT. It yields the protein CASSLVGNTEAFF.

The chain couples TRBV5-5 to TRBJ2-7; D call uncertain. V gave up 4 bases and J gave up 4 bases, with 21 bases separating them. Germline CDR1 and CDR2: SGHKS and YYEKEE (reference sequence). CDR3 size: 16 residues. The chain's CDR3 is CASSLTVFGRNYEQYF. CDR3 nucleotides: TGTGCCAGCAGCCTGACGGTGTTTGGCAGGAATTACGAGCAGTACTTC.

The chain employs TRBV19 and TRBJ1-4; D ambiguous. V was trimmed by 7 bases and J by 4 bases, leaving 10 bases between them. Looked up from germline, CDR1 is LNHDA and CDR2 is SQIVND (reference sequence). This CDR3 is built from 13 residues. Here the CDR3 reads CASNGQVNEKLFF. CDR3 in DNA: TGTGCCAGTAACGGCCAGGTTAATGAAAAACTGTTTTTT.

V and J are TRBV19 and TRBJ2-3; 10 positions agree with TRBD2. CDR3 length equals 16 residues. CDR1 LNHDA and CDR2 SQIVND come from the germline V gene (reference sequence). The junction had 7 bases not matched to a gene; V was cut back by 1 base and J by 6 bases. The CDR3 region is CASSIGASGSGDTQYF. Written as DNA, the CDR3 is TGTGCCAGTAGTATAGGGGCTAGCGGGAGTGGTGATACGCAGTATTTT. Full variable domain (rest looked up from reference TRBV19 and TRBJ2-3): DGGITQSPKYLFRKEGQNVTLSCEQNLNHDAMYWYRQDPGQGLRLIYYSQIVNDFQKGDIAEGYSVSREKKESFPLTVTSAQKNPTAFYLCASSIGASGSGDTQYFGPGTRLTVL.

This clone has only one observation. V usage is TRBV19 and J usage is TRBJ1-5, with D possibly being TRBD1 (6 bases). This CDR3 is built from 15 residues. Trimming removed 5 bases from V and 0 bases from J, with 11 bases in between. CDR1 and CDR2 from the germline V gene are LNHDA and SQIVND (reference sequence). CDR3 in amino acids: CASSVDRYSNQPQHF. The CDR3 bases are TGTGCCAGTAGTGTCGACAGGTATAGCAATCAGCCCCAGCATTTT.

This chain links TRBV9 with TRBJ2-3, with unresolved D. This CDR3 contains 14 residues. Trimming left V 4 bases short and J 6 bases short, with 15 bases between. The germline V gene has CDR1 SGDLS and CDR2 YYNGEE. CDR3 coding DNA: TGTGCCAGCAGCCCTCGGAGCACGACGGATACGCAGTATTTT. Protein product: CASSPRSTTDTQYF. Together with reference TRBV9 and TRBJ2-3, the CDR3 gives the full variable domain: DSGVTQTPKHLITATGQRVTLRCSPRSGDLSVYWYQQSLDQGLQFLIQYYNGEERAKGNILERFSAQQFPDLHSELNLSSLELGDSALYFCASSPRSTTDTQYFGPGTRLTVL.

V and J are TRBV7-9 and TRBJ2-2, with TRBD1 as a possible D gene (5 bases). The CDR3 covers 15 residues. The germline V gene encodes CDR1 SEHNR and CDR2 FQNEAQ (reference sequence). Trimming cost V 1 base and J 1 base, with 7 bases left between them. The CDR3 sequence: CASSLVTVNTGELFF. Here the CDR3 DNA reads TGTGCCAGCAGCTTAGTGACAGTGAACACCGGGGAGCTGTTTTTT.

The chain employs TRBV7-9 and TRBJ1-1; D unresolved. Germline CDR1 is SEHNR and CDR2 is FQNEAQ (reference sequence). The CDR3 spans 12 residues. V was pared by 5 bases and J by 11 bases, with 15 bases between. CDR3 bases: TGTGCCAGCAGCCGAGAGGTGGAAGGGGCTTTCTTT. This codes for CASSREVEGAFF.

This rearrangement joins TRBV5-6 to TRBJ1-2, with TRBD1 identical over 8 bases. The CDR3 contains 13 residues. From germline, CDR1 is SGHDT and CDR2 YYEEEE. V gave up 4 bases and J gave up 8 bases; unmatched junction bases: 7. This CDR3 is CASSTSGGRGYTF. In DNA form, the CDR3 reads TGTGCCAGCAGCACCTCAGGGGGCCGGGGCTACACCTTC.

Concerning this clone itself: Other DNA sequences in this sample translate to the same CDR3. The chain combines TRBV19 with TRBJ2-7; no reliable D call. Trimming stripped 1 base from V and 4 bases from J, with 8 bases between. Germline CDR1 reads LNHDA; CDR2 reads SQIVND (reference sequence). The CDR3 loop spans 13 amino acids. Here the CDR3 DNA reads TGTGCCAGTAGTATAGTTTCCGGGTACGAGCAGTACTTC. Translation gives CASSIVSGYEQYF.

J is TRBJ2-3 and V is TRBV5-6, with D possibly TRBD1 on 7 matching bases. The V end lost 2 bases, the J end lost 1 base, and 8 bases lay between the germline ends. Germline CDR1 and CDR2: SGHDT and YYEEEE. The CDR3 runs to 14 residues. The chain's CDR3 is CASSFRGGTDTQYF. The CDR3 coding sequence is TGTGCCAGCAGCTTCAGGGGGGGCACAGATACGCAGTATTTT.

CDR3 amino acids: CASSILTSGEYTQYF. The CDR3 DNA reads as TGTGCCAGTAGTATACTGACTAGCGGGGAATATACGCAGTATTTT. This chain connects TRBV19 to TRBJ2-3; 11 bases are a match to TRBD2. V was clipped by 2 bases and J by 7 bases; unmatched bases: 5. Per the germline V gene, CDR1 is LNHDA and CDR2 is SQIVND (reference sequence). CDR3 length: 15 amino acids.

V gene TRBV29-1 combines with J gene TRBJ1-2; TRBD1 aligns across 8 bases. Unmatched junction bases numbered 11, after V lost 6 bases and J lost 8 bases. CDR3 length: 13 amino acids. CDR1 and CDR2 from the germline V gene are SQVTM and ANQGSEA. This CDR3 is CSVVRQGLSGYTF. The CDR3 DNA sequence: TGCAGCGTAGTTAGACAGGGGTTGAGCGGCTACACCTTC. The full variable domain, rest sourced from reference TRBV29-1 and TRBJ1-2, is SAVISQKPSRDICQRGTSLTIQCQVDSQVTMMFWYRQQPGQSLTLIATANQGSEATYESGFVIDKFPISRPNLTFSTLTVSNMSPEDSSIYLCSVVRQGLSGYTFGSGTRLTVV.